The 5 T cell receptor beta chains below were found in one sample sequenced in a study of technical replicates of blood from a handful of donors. Sequencing used immunoSEQ multiplex PCR; TCRdb keeps in-frame clones, though not all of them. The data show 84,000 or so clones, around 93% seen once. The specimen sequenced was T cells isolated from PBMCs. These receptors were collected from a human donor in good health.

The chain uses TRBV19 and TRBJ2-3; no definite D call. The germline gives CDR1 LNHDA, CDR2 SQIVND (reference sequence). V lost 7 bases and J 0 bases, leaving 8 bases between the germline ends. The CDR3 consists of 13 residues. The CDR3 sequence: CASNDRSTDTQYF. The CDR3 region has the DNA TGTGCCAGTAACGATCGGAGCACAGATACGCAGTATTTT.

This chain links TRBV6-1 with TRBJ2-3; D may be TRBD2 (7 bases). This CDR3 has 12 amino acids. Trimming removed 7 bases from V and 6 bases from J, with 11 bases in between. The germline V gene has CDR1 MNHNS and CDR2 SASEGT. For the CDR3, the DNA is TGTGCCAGCACCCGGGGGGCGGATACGCAGTATTTT. It is translated as CASTRGADTQYF.

The V call is TRBV28, the J call TRBJ2-2, with a weak D call TRBD2 (5 bases). The CDR3 is 15 residues long. V was pared by 3 bases and J by 5 bases, with 13 bases between. CDR1 is MDHEN and CDR2 is SYDVKM in the germline V gene. CDR3 sequence: CASSFTLDSTGELFF. The CDR3 DNA sequence: TGTGCCAGCAGTTTCACACTAGACTCGACCGGGGAGCTGTTTTTT.

This clone has more than one count but fewer than ten. The chain has TRBV7-8 and TRBJ1-2, with 7 nucleotides matching TRBD1. Germline V gene lookup returns CDR1 SGHVS and CDR2 FQNEAQ. The ends lost 3 bases at V and 3 bases at J; junction bases unmatched: 1. The CDR3 spans 13 residues. The CDR3 spells CASSLGQHYGYTF. As DNA, the CDR3 is TGTGCCAGCAGCTTGGGACAGCACTATGGCTACACCTTC.

The CDR3 region is CASQFMGGGVSEETQYF. CDR3 bases: TGTGCCAGCCAGTTTATGGGCGGGGGGGTGAGTGAGGAGACCCAGTACTTC. The chain couples TRBV28 to TRBJ2-5; TRBD2 matches 9 bases. V dropped 8 bases and J dropped 5; count of bases not matched to a gene: 18. Germline values: CDR1 MDHEN, CDR2 SYDVKM. There are 17 residues in the CDR3.